A single T cell receptor beta chain is shown here with its context. The sample originates from a study of cytomegalovirus exposure and HLA in healthy donors. The germline CDR1 and CDR2 sequences are SGHTA and FQGNSA. CDR3 size: 15 residues. Trimming at V came to 5 bases and at J to 6 bases, leaving 7 bases not matched to a gene. PCR amplification relied on 60 Vbeta primers (plus 13 Jbeta primers). Data came from immunoSEQ multiplex PCR; TCRdb stores just in-frame clones and leaves some out. Seen in this sample are 96,000 or so clones; the ten most common clones hold 3% to 4%. The chain recombines TRBV7-2 with TRBJ2-5; 12 bases line up with TRBD2. Sequences were obtained from PBMCs. This TCR was recovered from a woman in her thirties in good health and CMV-seronegative. Here the CDR3 reads CASSPTSGGRKTQYF. CDR3 in DNA: TGTGCCAGCAGCCCGACTAGCGGGGGTCGAAAGACCCAGTACTTC.